This T cell receptor beta chain was retrieved from a study of vaccination and CD4 T cells after COVID-19. Scientists ran DNA taken from cultured CD4+ T cells through the Oncomine TCR Beta short-read assay for sequencing. From CD4+ T cells that had been cultured, genomic DNA was extracted. TCRdb called the PCR reads again in MiXCR, with one record for every CDR3 protein. Here the sample spans 6,500 to 9,500 distinct CDR3 sequences, approximately 38% being singletons. Specified treatment: roughly 11-day PBMC culture with coronavirus spike peptide pools or control peptides (ViraFEST assay). These CD4+ T cells came from an unexposed donor, sampled before the COVID-19 pandemic (2011-2018). Comment on this clonotype: Its antigen is currently unknown.

The sequence came from a human donor in good health. Sequences were obtained from CD4+ T cells from blood, cultured in vitro.

In DNA, the CDR3 is TGTGCCAGCAGCTTGGGTCCCCTGGGGCAACAAGTTAACTATGGCTACACCTTC. Translated: CASSLGPLGQQVNYGYTF. This chain connects TRBV5-4 to TRBJ1-2; perhaps TRBD1 as D (5 bases). V dropped 0 bases and J dropped 1 base, with 19 bases sitting between them. The germline CDR1 and CDR2 sequences are SGHNT and YYREEE (reference sequence). The CDR3 runs 18 residues.